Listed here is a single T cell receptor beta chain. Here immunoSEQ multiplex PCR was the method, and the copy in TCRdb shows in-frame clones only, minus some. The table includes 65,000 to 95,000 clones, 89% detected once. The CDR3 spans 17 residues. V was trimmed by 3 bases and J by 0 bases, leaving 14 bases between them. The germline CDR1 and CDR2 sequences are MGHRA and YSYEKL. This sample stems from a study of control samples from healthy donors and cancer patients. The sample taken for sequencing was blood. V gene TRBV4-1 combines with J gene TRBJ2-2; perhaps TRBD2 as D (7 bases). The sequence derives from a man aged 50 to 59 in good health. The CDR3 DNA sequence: TGCGCCAGCAGCCAGGGGGGGGGCAGAACGAACACCGGGGAGCTGTTTTTT. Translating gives CASSQGGGRTNTGELFF.